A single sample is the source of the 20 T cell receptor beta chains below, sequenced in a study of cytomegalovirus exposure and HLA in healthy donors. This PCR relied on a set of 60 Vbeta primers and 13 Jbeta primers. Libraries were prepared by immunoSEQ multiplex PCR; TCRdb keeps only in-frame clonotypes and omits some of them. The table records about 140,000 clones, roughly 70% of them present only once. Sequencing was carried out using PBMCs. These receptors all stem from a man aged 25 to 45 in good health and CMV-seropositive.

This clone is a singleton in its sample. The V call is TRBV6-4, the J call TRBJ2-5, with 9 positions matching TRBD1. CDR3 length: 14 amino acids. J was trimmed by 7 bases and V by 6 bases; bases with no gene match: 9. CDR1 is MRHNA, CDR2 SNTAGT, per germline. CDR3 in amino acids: CASSPGQGDPTQYF. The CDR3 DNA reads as TGTGCCAGCAGCCCGGGACAGGGCGACCCGACCCAGTACTTC.

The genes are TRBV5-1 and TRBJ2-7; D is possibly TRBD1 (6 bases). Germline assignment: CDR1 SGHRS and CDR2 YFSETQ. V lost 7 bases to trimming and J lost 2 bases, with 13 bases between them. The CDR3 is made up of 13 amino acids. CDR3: CASRRDITYEQYF. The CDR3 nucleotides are TGCGCCAGCCGCCGGGACATAACCTACGAGCAGTACTTC.

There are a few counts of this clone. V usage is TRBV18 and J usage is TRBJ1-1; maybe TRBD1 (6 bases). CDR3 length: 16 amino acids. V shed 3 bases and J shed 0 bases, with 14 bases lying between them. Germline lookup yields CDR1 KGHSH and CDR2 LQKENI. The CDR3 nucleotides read TGTGCCAGCTCACCCCCGGGACACATCATGAACACTGAAGCTTTCTTT. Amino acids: CASSPPGHIMNTEAFF.

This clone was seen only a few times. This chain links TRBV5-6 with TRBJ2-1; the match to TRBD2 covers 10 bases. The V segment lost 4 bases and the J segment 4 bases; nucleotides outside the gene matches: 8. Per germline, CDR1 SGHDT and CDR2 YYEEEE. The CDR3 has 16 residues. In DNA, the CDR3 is TGTGCCAGCAGCCCTATTGAACTAGCGGGGTACAATGAGCAGTTCTTC. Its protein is CASSPIELAGYNEQFF.

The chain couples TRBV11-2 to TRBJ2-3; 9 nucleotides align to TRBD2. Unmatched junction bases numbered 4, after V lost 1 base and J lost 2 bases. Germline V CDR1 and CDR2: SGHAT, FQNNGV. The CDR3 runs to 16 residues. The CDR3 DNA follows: TGTGCCAGCAGCTTAGGGACTAGCGCTTTCACAGATACGCAGTATTTT. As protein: CASSLGTSAFTDTQYF.

The CDR3 here is CASSPTGNNEQFF. In nucleotides, the CDR3 is TGTGCCAGCAGCCCCACAGGCAACAATGAGCAGTTCTTC. The chain joins TRBV7-3 to TRBJ2-1, with a tentative D call TRBD1 (5 bases). V dropped 5 bases and J dropped 5 bases, with 10 bases sitting between them. Germline assignment: CDR1 SGHTA and CDR2 FQGTGA. This CDR3 has 13 residues.

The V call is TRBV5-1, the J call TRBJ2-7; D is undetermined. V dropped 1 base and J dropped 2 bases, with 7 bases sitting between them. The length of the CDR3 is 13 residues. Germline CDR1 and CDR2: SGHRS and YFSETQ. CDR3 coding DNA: TGCGCCAGCAGCTTGAGAGTGCCCTACGAGCAGTACTTC. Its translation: CASSLRVPYEQYF. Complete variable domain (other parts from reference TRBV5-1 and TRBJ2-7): KAGVTQTPRYLIKTRGQQVTLSCSPISGHRSVSWYQQTPGQGLQFLFEYFSETQRNKGNFPGRFSGRQFSNSRSEMNVSTLELGDSALYLCASSLRVPYEQYFGPGTRLTVT.

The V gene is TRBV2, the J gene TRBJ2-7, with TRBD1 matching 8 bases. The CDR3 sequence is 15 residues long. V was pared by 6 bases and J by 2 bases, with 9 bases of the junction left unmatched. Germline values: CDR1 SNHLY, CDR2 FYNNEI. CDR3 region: CASSLQGQATYEQYF. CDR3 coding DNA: TGTGCCAGCAGCCTGCAGGGACAGGCAACCTACGAGCAGTACTTC.

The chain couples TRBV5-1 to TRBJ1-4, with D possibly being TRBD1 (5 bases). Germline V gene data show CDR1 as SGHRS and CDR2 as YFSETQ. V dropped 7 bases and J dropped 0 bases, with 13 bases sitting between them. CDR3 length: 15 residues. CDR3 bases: TGCGCCAGCGCTGGGGGGACTCCAACTAATGAAAAACTGTTTTTT. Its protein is CASAGGTPTNEKLFF.

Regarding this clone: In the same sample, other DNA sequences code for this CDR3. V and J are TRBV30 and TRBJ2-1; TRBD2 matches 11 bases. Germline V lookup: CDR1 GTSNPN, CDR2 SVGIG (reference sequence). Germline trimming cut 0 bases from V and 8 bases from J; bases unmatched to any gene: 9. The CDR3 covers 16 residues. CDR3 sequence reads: CAWSVGLAGGGDEQFF. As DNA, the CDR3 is TGTGCCTGGAGTGTGGGGCTAGCGGGAGGAGGAGATGAGCAGTTCTTC.

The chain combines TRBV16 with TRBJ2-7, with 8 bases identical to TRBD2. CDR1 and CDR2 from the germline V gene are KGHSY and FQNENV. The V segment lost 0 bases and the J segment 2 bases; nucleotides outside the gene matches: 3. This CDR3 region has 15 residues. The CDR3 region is CASSQSISGTYEQYF. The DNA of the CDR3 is TGTGCCAGCAGCCAATCTATTAGCGGGACCTACGAGCAGTACTTC.

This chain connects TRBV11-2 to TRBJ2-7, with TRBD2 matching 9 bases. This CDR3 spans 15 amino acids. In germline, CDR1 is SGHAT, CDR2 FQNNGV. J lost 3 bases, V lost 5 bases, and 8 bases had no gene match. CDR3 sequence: CASSPRPLAGYEQYF. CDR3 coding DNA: TGTGCCAGCAGCCCTAGGCCACTAGCGGGCTACGAGCAGTACTTC.

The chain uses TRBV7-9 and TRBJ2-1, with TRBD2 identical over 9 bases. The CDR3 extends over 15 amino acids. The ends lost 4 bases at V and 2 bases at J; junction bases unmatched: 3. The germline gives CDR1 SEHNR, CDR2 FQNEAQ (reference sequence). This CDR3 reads CASSWTSATYNEQFF. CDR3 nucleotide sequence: TGTGCCAGCAGCTGGACTAGCGCCACCTACAATGAGCAGTTCTTC.

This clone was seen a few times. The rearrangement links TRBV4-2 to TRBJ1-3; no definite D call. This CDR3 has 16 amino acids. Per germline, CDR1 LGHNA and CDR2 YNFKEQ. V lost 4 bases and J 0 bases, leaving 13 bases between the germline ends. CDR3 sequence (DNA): TGTGCCAGCAGCCGAATTAAACAGTACTCTGGAAACACCATATATTTT. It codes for CASSRIKQYSGNTIYF.

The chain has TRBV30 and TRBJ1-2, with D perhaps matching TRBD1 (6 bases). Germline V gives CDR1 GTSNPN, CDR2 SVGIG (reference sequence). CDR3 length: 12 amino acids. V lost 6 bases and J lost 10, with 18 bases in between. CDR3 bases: TGTGCCTGTCCAAAGAGACAGGTCGACTACACCTTC. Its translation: CACPKRQVDYTF.

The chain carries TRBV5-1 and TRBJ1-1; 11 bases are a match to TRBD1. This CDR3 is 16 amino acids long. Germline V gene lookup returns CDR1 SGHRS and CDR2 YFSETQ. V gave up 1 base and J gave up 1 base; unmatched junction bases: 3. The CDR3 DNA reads TGCGCCAGCAGCTTGTGGGGGACAGGGGGGAACACTGAAGCTTTCTTT. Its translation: CASSLWGTGGNTEAFF.

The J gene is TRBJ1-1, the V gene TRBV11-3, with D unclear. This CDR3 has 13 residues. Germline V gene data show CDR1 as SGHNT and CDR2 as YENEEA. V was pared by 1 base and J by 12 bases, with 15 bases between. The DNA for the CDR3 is TGTGCCAGCAGCTTAGTGTTAGGTGGGGAGTCTTTCTTT. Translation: CASSLVLGGESFF.

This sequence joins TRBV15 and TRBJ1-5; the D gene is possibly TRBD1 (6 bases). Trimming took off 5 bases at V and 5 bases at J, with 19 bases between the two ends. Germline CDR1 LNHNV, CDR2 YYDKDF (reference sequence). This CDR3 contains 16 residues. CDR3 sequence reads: CATSGSIQGPDQPQHF. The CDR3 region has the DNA TGTGCCACCAGCGGTTCGATACAGGGACCGGATCAGCCCCAGCATTTT.

The chain's CDR3 is CAIREPDRHEAFF. CDR3 nucleotides: TGTGCCATCAGAGAACCCGACAGGCATGAAGCTTTCTTT. The V and J genes are TRBV10-3 and TRBJ1-1, with D possibly TRBD1 on 6 matching bases. CDR3 size: 13 residues. CDR1 and CDR2 from the germline V gene are ENHRY and SYGVKD. V gave up 6 bases and J gave up 7 bases, with 15 bases separating them.

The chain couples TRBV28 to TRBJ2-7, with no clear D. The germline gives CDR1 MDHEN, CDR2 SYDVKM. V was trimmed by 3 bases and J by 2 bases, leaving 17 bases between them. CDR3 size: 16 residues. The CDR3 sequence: CASSLRLAEWTYEQYF. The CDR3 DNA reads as TGTGCCAGCAGTTTGAGGTTGGCAGAATGGACCTACGAGCAGTACTTC.